The 8 T cell receptor beta chains listed next were all sequenced from one sample in a study of blood T cell repertoires in COVID-19 (dated by TCRdb to 2018 to 2021). The library was prepared using the immunoSEQ multiplex PCR assay. Drawn from immuneACCESS, this table holds only the in-frame rearrangements with V and J called that TCRdb kept. Clones are partly lost; checked studies trace under half to an unresolved V gene and leave the rest unexplained. The sample yields 60,000 to 85,000 clones; approximately 86% were counted once. 12% of the sample belongs to the ten largest clones. The sample was peripheral blood. These receptors were collected from a human donor in a cohort sampled during active COVID-19.

The chain carries TRBV6-6 and TRBJ2-7, with D possibly TRBD1 on 6 matching bases. Germline CDR1 is MNHNY and CDR2 is SVGAGI (reference sequence). V was cut by 5 bases and J by 4 bases, with 9 bases left in between. CDR3 size: 12 residues. CDR3 in DNA: TGTGCCAGCAGTCACGACAGGTACGAGCAGTACTTC. Protein sequence: CASSHDRYEQYF.

The chain joins TRBV30 to TRBJ1-1, with D tentatively TRBD1 (5 bases). Trimming pared 4 bases from V and 1 base from J, leaving 10 bases between. The germline CDR1 and CDR2 sequences are GTSNPN and SVGIG (reference sequence). This CDR3 is 13 amino acids long. CDR3: CAWMGGSNTEAFF. CDR3 bases: TGTGCCTGGATGGGGGGGTCGAACACTGAAGCTTTCTTT.

The chain combines TRBV18 with TRBJ1-1, with D unclear. The CDR3 is 14 residues long. V was cut by 3 bases and J by 2 bases, with 10 bases left in between. Germline CDR1 is KGHSH and CDR2 is LQKENI. DNA of the CDR3: TGTGCCAGCTCACCGATGGAGATAAACACTGAAGCTTTCTTT. Its translation: CASSPMEINTEAFF.

This chain connects TRBV3-1 (or the pseudogene TRBV3-2) to TRBJ2-6; no definite D call. From germline, CDR1 is LGHDT and CDR2 YNNKEL (reference sequence). V was clipped by 1 base and J by 2 bases, with 6 bases between them. The CDR3 extends over 15 amino acids. This chain's CDR3 is CASSQGIPGANVLTF. CDR3 nucleotide sequence: TGTGCCAGCAGCCAAGGTATCCCTGGGGCCAACGTCCTGACTTTC.

The CDR3 DNA follows: TGTGCCAGCAGCCAAGGAGGGGGAAACACCATATATTTT. This translates into CASSQGGGNTIYF. The J gene is TRBJ1-3, the V gene TRBV3-1 (or the pseudogene TRBV3-2); no clear D gene. The V end lost 1 base, the J end lost 4 bases, and 5 bases lay between the germline ends. CDR3 length: 13 residues. Germline-derived CDR1 and CDR2 are LGHDT and YNNKEL (reference sequence).

This rearrangement joins TRBV2 to TRBJ1-6; perhaps TRBD1 as D (5 bases). CDR1 and CDR2 (germline): SNHLY, FYNNEI. Trimming removed 7 bases from V and 8 bases from J, with 21 bases in between. The CDR3 is 16 residues long. This CDR3 is CASTHRGKGGDSPLHF. The CDR3 coding sequence is TGTGCCAGCACCCACCGGGGGAAGGGTGGGGATTCACCCCTCCACTTT.

The chain uses TRBV3-1 (or the pseudogene TRBV3-2) and TRBJ2-3, with 7 bases lining up with TRBD1. The CDR3 spans 18 residues. CDR1 LGHDT and CDR2 YNNKEL come from the germline V gene (reference sequence). Trimming took 0 bases from V and 4 from J; bases not matched to a gene: 13. As DNA, the CDR3 is TGTGCCAGCAGCCAAGATCCTGTGAAGGCAGGGGGTCCAGATACGCAGTATTTT. Amino acids: CASSQDPVKAGGPDTQYF.

V gene TRBV2 combines with J gene TRBJ2-3; 14 bases align to TRBD2. J was trimmed by 1 base and V by 6 bases; bases with no gene match: 6. This CDR3 has 17 residues. Germline assignment: CDR1 SNHLY and CDR2 FYNNEI. CDR3 residues: CASRPWGLAGGTDTQYF. CDR3 in DNA: TGTGCCAGCAGGCCCTGGGGACTAGCGGGGGGCACAGATACGCAGTATTTT.